Listed here are 15 T cell receptor beta chains from one sample, sequenced in a study of blood T cell repertoires in COVID-19. Some clones are missing from TCRdb's copy, which holds only in-frame ones; the method was immunoSEQ multiplex PCR. The sample has 250,000 to 400,000 clones, approximately 89% seen once. Specimen: peripheral blood. These receptor sequences come from a woman aged 30 to 39 with COVID-19, enrolled during active disease.

CDR3: CASSPTAEAYGYTF. The CDR3 DNA is TGTGCCAGCTCCCCGACCGCCGAGGCCTATGGCTACACCTTC. This rearrangement joins TRBV18 to TRBJ1-2; the D is unclear. The V end was cut by 6 bases, the J end by 4 bases, with 15 bases between. This CDR3 spans 14 amino acids. Germline V gene sequence: CDR1 KGHSH, CDR2 LQKENI.

This clone was recorded a few times. The chain joins TRBV6-5 to TRBJ1-2, with 7 bases lining up with TRBD1. Trimming cost V 4 bases and J 4 bases; bases outside gene matches: 9. Germline lookup yields CDR1 MNHEY and CDR2 SVGAGI. CDR3 length: 15 residues. CDR3 loop: CASSFKRQGPYGYTF. The CDR3 nucleotides read TGTGCCAGCAGTTTCAAAAGACAGGGCCCCTATGGCTACACCTTC.

This chain connects TRBV30 to TRBJ2-3; possibly TRBD1 for D (5 bases). CDR3 length: 15 amino acids. Germline V gene sequence: CDR1 GTSNPN, CDR2 SVGIG (reference sequence). Trimming removed 2 bases at V and 3 bases at J, with 15 bases between. The CDR3 is CAWSLGAWRTDTQYF. The DNA of the CDR3 is TGTGCCTGGAGTCTAGGGGCTTGGAGAACAGATACGCAGTATTTT. Together with reference TRBV30 and TRBJ2-3, the CDR3 gives the full variable domain: SQTIHQWPATLVQPVGSPLSLECTVEGTSNPNLYWYRQAAGRGLQLLFYSVGIGQISSEVPQNLSASRPQDRQFILSSKKLLLSDSGFYLCAWSLGAWRTDTQYFGPGTRLTVL.

J is TRBJ2-5 and V is TRBV6-6; D might be TRBD2 (5 bases). Germline CDR1 and CDR2: MNHNY and SVGAGI (reference sequence). Trimming removed 6 bases from V and 5 bases from J, with 13 bases in between. The CDR3 has 13 residues. The chain's CDR3 is CASSWVRGETQYF. In nucleotides, the CDR3 is TGTGCCAGCAGCTGGGTTCGAGGGGAGACCCAGTACTTC.

The V gene is TRBV5-1, the J gene TRBJ1-2; the D gene is possibly TRBD1 (5 bases). CDR3 length: 14 amino acids. V gave up 6 bases and J gave up 2 bases, with 14 bases separating them. Germline V CDR1 and CDR2: SGHRS, YFSETQ. The CDR3: CASTPGGRNYGYTF. In DNA, the CDR3 is TGCGCCAGCACCCCCGGGGGAAGGAACTATGGCTACACCTTC. The full variable domain, in which reference TRBV5-1 and TRBJ1-2 provide the parts outside the CDR3, is KAGVTQTPRYLIKTRGQQVTLSCSPISGHRSVSWYQQTPGQGLQFLFEYFSETQRNKGNFPGRFSGRQFSNSRSEMNVSTLELGDSALYLCASTPGGRNYGYTFGSGTRLTVV.

The rearrangement uses TRBV14 and TRBJ1-1; possible D gene TRBD1, 5 bases. This CDR3 is 17 amino acids long. The ends were cut back, 0 bases at V and 4 bases at J, with 18 bases in the middle. Germline assignment: CDR1 SGHDN and CDR2 FVKESK. CDR3 loop: CASSQDPPQGWGTEAFF. The CDR3 DNA reads as TGTGCCAGCAGCCAAGATCCCCCGCAGGGATGGGGCACTGAAGCTTTCTTT.

For the CDR3, the DNA is TGCGCCAGCAGCCAACTACAGGCTAGCAATCAGCCCCAGCATTTT. Translation: CASSQLQASNQPQHF. The chain uses TRBV4-1 and TRBJ1-5, with D maybe TRBD1 (5 bases). The CDR3 is 15 amino acids. Germline values: CDR1 MGHRA, CDR2 YSYEKL. Trimming removed 2 bases from V and 0 bases from J, with 8 bases in between.

This chain uses TRBV27 with TRBJ1-2; TRBD1 agrees at 8 bases. J was trimmed by 6 bases and V by 5 bases; bases with no gene match: 5. This CDR3 has 13 amino acids. Germline V gene data show CDR1 as MNHEY and CDR2 as SMNVEV (reference sequence). CDR3 sequence: CASSPDRGHGYTF. DNA for the CDR3: TGTGCCAGCAGTCCTGACAGGGGCCATGGCTACACCTTC.

The V call is TRBV30, the J call TRBJ1-1; 8 bases match TRBD1. V was clipped by 2 bases and J by 2 bases; unmatched bases: 10. The CDR3 has 16 residues. Germline CDR1 and CDR2: GTSNPN and SVGIG (reference sequence). The CDR3 sequence is CAWSNGGQGGNTEAFF. For the CDR3, the DNA is TGTGCCTGGAGTAACGGAGGACAGGGTGGAAACACTGAAGCTTTCTTT. Using reference TRBV30 and TRBJ1-1 for the parts outside the CDR3, the full variable domain is SQTIHQWPATLVQPVGSPLSLECTVEGTSNPNLYWYRQAAGRGLQLLFYSVGIGQISSEVPQNLSASRPQDRQFILSSKKLLLSDSGFYLCAWSNGGQGGNTEAFFGQGTRLTVV.

The chain couples TRBV2 to TRBJ1-5, with 8 nucleotides matching TRBD1. The CDR3 spans 18 residues. Germline loops: CDR1 SNHLY, CDR2 FYNNEI. Trimming cost V 4 bases and J 2 bases; bases outside gene matches: 13. The CDR3 here is CASSADRAQVLGNQPQHF. The CDR3 nucleotides are TGTGCCAGCAGTGCGGACAGGGCCCAAGTTTTAGGCAATCAGCCCCAGCATTTT. Supplemented by reference TRBV2 and TRBJ1-5, the full variable domain reads EPEVTQTPSHQVTQMGQEVILRCVPISNHLYFYWYRQILGQKVEFLVSFYNNEISEKSEIFDDQFSVERPDGSNFTLKIRSTKLEDSAMYFCASSADRAQVLGNQPQHFGDGTRLSIL.

Comments on this clone: Germline and junction disagree at one end, which may indicate a read error. The CDR3 DNA reads as TGTGCTAGCAGCCCCACCCGGGACAGGGGGCAAGATACGCAGTATTTT. It encodes CASSPTRDRGQDTQYF. This chain connects TRBV7-7 to TRBJ2-3, with 12 bases lining up with TRBD1. CDR1 and CDR2 (germline): SSHAT, FNYEAQ (reference sequence). This CDR3 comprises 16 residues.

This chain joins TRBV11-3 and TRBJ2-3, with 7 positions matching TRBD1. Per germline, CDR1 SGHNT and CDR2 YENEEA. This CDR3 has 18 amino acids. V trimming: 0 bases; J trimming: 0 bases; junction bases outside the gene matches: 9. CDR3 nucleotide sequence: TGTGCCAGCAGCTTAGACGAGCTGGGACAGCAGAGCACAGATACGCAGTATTTT. This sequence encodes CASSLDELGQQSTDTQYF.

The rearrangement links TRBV19 to TRBJ2-2; D unclear. The germline gives CDR1 LNHDA, CDR2 SQIVND (reference sequence). The V end was cut by 1 base, the J end by 2 bases, with 5 bases between. This CDR3 is 14 amino acids long. This chain's CDR3 is CASSIGRNTGELFF. The CDR3 nucleotides are TGTGCCAGTAGTATAGGCAGAAACACCGGGGAGCTGTTTTTT.

The V and J genes are TRBV19 and TRBJ1-1; 7 bases agree with TRBD1. Germline V CDR1 and CDR2: LNHDA, SQIVND (reference sequence). CDR3 length: 14 residues. Unmatched junction bases numbered 4, after V lost 5 bases and J lost 1 base. The CDR3 is CASSLTGENTEAFF. Here the CDR3 DNA reads TGTGCCAGTAGTCTCACAGGGGAGAACACTGAAGCTTTCTTT.

This clone was counted a few times. This sequence joins TRBV7-6 and TRBJ1-1; 7 nucleotides align to TRBD1. CDR1 is SGHVS, CDR2 FNYEAQ, per germline. This CDR3 has 15 residues. With V trimmed by 3 bases and J by 7 bases, 11 bases remained unmatched. CDR3 DNA sequence: TGTGCCAGCAGCTTTCTCCCGGGACAGAGAAATGAAGCTTTCTTT. Its protein is CASSFLPGQRNEAFF.